Shown below are 20 T cell receptor beta chains from a single sample sequenced in a study of T cell repertoires in aging, cancer and after chemotherapy. Peripheral blood genomic DNA, not sorted cells or RNA, was the template. A mixed TRB-A/B primer pool amplified rearranged TRB by multiplex touch-down PCR. TCRdb reprocessed the multiplex PCR reads via MiXCR and lists one record per CDR3 protein. Here the sample spans roughly 1,200 distinct CDR3 sequences, roughly 26% being singletons. The sample was blood. These receptors came from a human donor with a solid tumor.

Judged by abundance, this clonotype is large (0.1 to 1%). The CDR3 DNA is TGTGCCACCTCGCGGGGGGCCGATCAGCCCCAGCATTTT. Its translation: CATSRGADQPQHF. The chain combines TRBV15 with TRBJ1-5, with a weak D call TRBD1 (6 bases). Trimming stripped 8 bases from V and 5 bases from J, with 13 bases between. Germline CDR1 is LNHNV and CDR2 is YYDKDF (reference sequence). The CDR3 is 13 residues long.

By proportion, this clonotype is large (0.1 to 1%). This rearrangement joins TRBV11-3 to TRBJ2-7; D possibly corresponds to TRBD1 (5 bases). The CDR3 contains 14 residues. Germline CDR1 reads SGHNT; CDR2 reads YENEEA. V shed 3 bases and J shed 0 bases, with 9 bases lying between them. For the CDR3, the DNA is TGTGCCAGCAGCTTCTACGACAGCTCCTACGAGCAGTACTTC. Its translation: CASSFYDSSYEQYF.

In its sample, this clonotype was seen a few times. CDR3 sequence reads: CASSPTLAGGSYNEQFF. Written as DNA, the CDR3 is TGTGCCAGCTCACCTACTCTAGCGGGGGGCTCCTACAATGAGCAGTTCTTC. The chain is built from TRBV18 and TRBJ2-1; 11 bases are shared with TRBD2. Per the germline V gene, CDR1 is KGHSH and CDR2 is LQKENI. With 3 bases clipped from V and 0 bases from J, the junction kept 4 bases outside the gene matches. CDR3 size: 17 residues.

This clonotype is medium-sized by share. This chain links TRBV6-1 with TRBJ1-4; tentative D call: TRBD2 (5 bases). The DNA matches TRBJ2-2 better at its end, which makes the J call doubtful. The CDR3 covers 13 residues. Germline V CDR1 and CDR2: MNHNS, SASEGT. For the CDR3, the DNA is TGTGCCAGCAGTGAAGGGGAGACAGGGGAGCTGTTTTTT. It codes for CASSEGETGELFF.

This chain joins TRBV5-1 and TRBJ1-2; perhaps TRBD1 as D (5 bases). Germline V gene sequence: CDR1 SGHRS, CDR2 YFSETQ. The CDR3 is made up of 14 amino acids. V was shortened by 3 bases and J by 3 bases, with 12 bases between the two germline ends. Here the CDR3 reads CASSSDRGDYGYTF. The CDR3, as DNA: TGCGCCAGCAGCTCCGACCGGGGGGACTATGGCTACACCTTC.

V gene TRBV30 combines with J gene TRBJ1-4; TRBD1 matches at 10 bases. Trimming removed 1 base from V and 3 bases from J; junction bases left unmatched: 5. The CDR3 is 16 residues long. The germline CDR1 and CDR2 sequences are GTSNPN and SVGIG (reference sequence). CDR3 nucleotides: TGTGCCTGGAGTGCGAGACAGGGGGCATCTAATGAAAAACTGTTTTTT. This codes for CAWSARQGASNEKLFF.

Sample share makes this clonotype medium-sized (0.01 to 0.1%). The J gene is TRBJ2-7, the V gene TRBV11-2; either TRBD1 or TRBD2 may supply D (6 bases each). The CDR3 is 15 residues long. The germline gives CDR1 SGHAT, CDR2 FQNNGV. Trimming took 2 bases from V and 3 from J, leaving 14 bases between them. In nucleotides, the CDR3 is TGTGCCAGCAGCTTATTCCCGGGGGCGATCTACGAGCAGTACTTC. Translating it yields CASSLFPGAIYEQYF.

Within the sample, this clonotype is large. V usage is TRBV6-1 and J usage is TRBJ2-3, with TRBD2 matching 11 bases. CDR1 and CDR2 (germline): MNHNS, SASEGT. The length of the CDR3 is 15 residues. The junction had 3 bases not matched to a gene; V was cut back by 1 base and J by 6 bases. CDR3 loop: CASSEVAGGPDTQYF. The CDR3, as DNA: TGTGCCAGCAGTGAAGTAGCGGGGGGGCCCGATACGCAGTATTTT.

This clonotype ranks as medium-sized (0.01 to 0.1%). This chain connects TRBV6-4 to TRBJ1-5, with 9 nucleotides matching TRBD1. Per germline, CDR1 MRHNA and CDR2 SNTAGT. The length of the CDR3 is 14 residues. Unmatched junction bases numbered 1, after V lost 3 bases and J lost 4 bases. Written as DNA, the CDR3 is TGTGCCAGCAGTGAGGGGACAGGGAATCAGCCCCAGCATTTT. It yields the protein CASSEGTGNQPQHF.

This clonotype is large by share. The rearrangement joins TRBV6-6 to TRBJ2-7; D might be TRBD2 (6 bases). V lost 5 bases to trimming and J lost 0 bases, with 11 bases between them. This CDR3 contains 14 residues. Looked up from germline, CDR1 is MNHNY and CDR2 is SVGAGI (reference sequence). In nucleotides, the CDR3 is TGTGCCAGCAGTAGCCGGGACTCCTCCTACGAGCAGTACTTC. It encodes CASSSRDSSYEQYF.

The V and J genes are TRBV20-1 and TRBJ2-2, with no clear D. Trimming left V 1 base short and J 5 bases short, with 2 bases between. This CDR3 is built from 11 residues. The germline V gene has CDR1 DFQATT and CDR2 SNEGSKA (reference sequence). This CDR3 is CSARVTGELFF. The DNA of the CDR3 is TGCAGTGCTAGAGTGACCGGGGAGCTGTTTTTT.

This clonotype qualifies as large. The gene calls are TRBV6-5 and TRBJ2-3; 7 nucleotides line up with TRBD1. The V gene end was trimmed by 5 bases and the J gene end by 4 bases; junction bases not matched to a gene: 12. Germline assignment: CDR1 MNHEY and CDR2 SVGAGI. The CDR3 has 16 residues. The CDR3 DNA reads as TGTGCCAGCAGTCCGCGACAGGGTAGTATATCAGATACGCAGTATTTT. Translation gives CASSPRQGSISDTQYF.

This clonotype is judged medium-sized (0.01 to 0.1%). The chain links TRBV6-2 or TRBV6-3 to TRBJ2-1, with D maybe TRBD1 (6 bases). Trimming removed 6 bases from V and 3 bases from J, with 18 bases in between. This CDR3 is 16 amino acids long. In germline, CDR1 is MNHEY, CDR2 SVGEGT. The chain's CDR3 is CASRPEGHLDYNEQFF. The DNA for the CDR3 is TGTGCCAGCAGGCCCGAGGGACACTTAGACTACAATGAGCAGTTCTTC.

This clonotype rates as large. DNA for the CDR3: TGTGCCAGCAGGGGGGGTAGGGTCTATGGCTACACCTTC. It yields the protein CASRGGRVYGYTF. This rearrangement joins TRBV6-1 to TRBJ1-2; D possibly corresponds to TRBD1 (5 bases). Germline assignment: CDR1 MNHNS and CDR2 SASEGT. V lost 6 bases and J lost 4, with 12 bases in between. This CDR3 contains 13 residues.

The chain employs TRBV5-4 and TRBJ1-1; 7 bases fit TRBD1. J gave up 5 bases and V 4 bases, and 17 bases lay outside the gene matches. The CDR3 runs 17 residues. Germline CDR1 SGHNT, CDR2 YYREEE (reference sequence). The CDR3: CASSKVGGAGSRTEAFF. CDR3 bases: TGTGCCAGCAGCAAAGTAGGGGGCGCTGGGTCGAGAACTGAAGCTTTCTTT.

As concerns this clonotype: Since a much larger clone is just one base distant, this may be a read error. The chain carries TRBV6-2 or TRBV6-3 and TRBJ2-1; TRBD1 is a possible D gene (6 bases). CDR3 length equals 16 residues. Germline CDR1 MNHEY, CDR2 SVGEGT. The CDR3 loop is CASSRSGTTSNNEQFF. CDR3 DNA sequence: TGTGCCAGCAGTCGCTCCGGGACAACCTCCAACAATGAGCAGTTCTTC.

Relative to its sample, this clonotype is medium-sized (0.01 to 0.1%). The chain uses TRBV6-4 and TRBJ2-3, with 9 bases that match TRBD1. From germline, CDR1 is MRHNA and CDR2 SNTAGT. J gave up 2 bases and V 6 bases, and 6 bases lay outside the gene matches. The CDR3 is 15 residues long. The CDR3 region has the DNA TGTGCCAGCAGAACCGGGACAGGGCCCACAGATACGCAGTATTTT. Protein: CASRTGTGPTDTQYF.

This clonotype was recorded a few times. The chain combines TRBV4-2 with TRBJ2-1, with TRBD2 matching over 7 bases. The germline V gene encodes CDR1 LGHNA and CDR2 YNFKEQ. V was clipped by 1 base and J by 1 base; unmatched bases: 13. The CDR3 sequence is 19 residues long. The CDR3 protein is CASSQGTGGTVGSYNEQFF. CDR3 bases: TGTGCCAGCAGCCAAGGAACGGGGGGAACGGTCGGGTCCTACAATGAGCAGTTCTTC.

The V and J genes are TRBV12-3 or TRBV12-4 and TRBJ1-2; 7 nucleotides align to TRBD1. V dropped 7 bases and J dropped 6; count of bases not matched to a gene: 8. The length of the CDR3 is 13 residues. DNA for the CDR3: TGTGCCAGCACCGAGACAGGGATTGATGGCTACACCTTC. Translating it yields CASTETGIDGYTF.

This clonotype rates as medium-sized. The CDR3 sequence is CASSGLRTYASPLHF. CDR3 in DNA: TGTGCCAGTAGTGGGCTTCGGACCTATGCATCACCCCTCCACTTT. This sequence joins TRBV19 and TRBJ1-6; D ambiguous. From germline, CDR1 is LNHDA and CDR2 SQIVND (reference sequence). The CDR3 runs 15 residues. V was pared by 5 bases and J by 10 bases, with 18 bases between.